The TCR beta chain described here comes from a study of shared clonotypes between healthy human individuals. Nashville, Tennessee was home to all donors, each a Caucasian adult. The sample holds one count of this clone. Profiled with immunoSEQ multiplex PCR; TCRdb holds only in-frame clones, not every one. The sample lists around 1.5 million clones; approximately 98% were seen once. CDR3 size: 18 residues. The germline V gene encodes CDR1 LNHDA and CDR2 SQIVND (reference sequence). Losses at the gene ends were 5 bases for V and 1 base for J; bases not matched to a gene: 9. Sequencing was done on a sample of naive CD4+ T cells sorted from blood. As for subset: CD45RA+ positively selected. The receptor comes from a man aged 25 to 45 in good health. The genes are TRBV19 and TRBJ2-6; TRBD1 agrees at 9 bases. DNA of the CDR3: TGTGCCAGTAGTCCCCCGGGACAGGGACTTTCTGGGGCCAACGTCCTGACTTTC. This translates into CASSPPGQGLSGANVLTF.